The entry below describes one TCR beta chain. An input of 0.5 to 1 ug of RNA was subjected to reverse transcription using random hexamers. Multiplex immunoSEQ PCR targeted 54 Vbeta and 13 Jbeta TCR beta segments. TCRdb redid the calling of the immunoSEQ multiplex PCR reads with MiXCR, one entry per CDR3 protein. The sample consists of 150,000 to 250,000 distinct CDR3 sequences, about 96% of them appearing once. This sample is drawn from a study of CD8 T cells in Susac syndrome. Germline CDR1 is KGHDR and CDR2 is SFDVKD. V shed 2 bases and J 4 bases; nucleotides not matched to a gene: 2. This CDR3 comprises 14 residues.

The V call is TRBV24-1, the J call TRBJ2-3; 7 bases align to TRBD1. The sample consisted of CD4+ T cells from PBMCs. The TCR comes from a human donor with multiple sclerosis. CDR3 sequence: CATSDSGGADTQYF. In nucleotides, the CDR3 is TGTGCCACCAGTGATTCAGGGGGTGCAGATACGCAGTATTTT.